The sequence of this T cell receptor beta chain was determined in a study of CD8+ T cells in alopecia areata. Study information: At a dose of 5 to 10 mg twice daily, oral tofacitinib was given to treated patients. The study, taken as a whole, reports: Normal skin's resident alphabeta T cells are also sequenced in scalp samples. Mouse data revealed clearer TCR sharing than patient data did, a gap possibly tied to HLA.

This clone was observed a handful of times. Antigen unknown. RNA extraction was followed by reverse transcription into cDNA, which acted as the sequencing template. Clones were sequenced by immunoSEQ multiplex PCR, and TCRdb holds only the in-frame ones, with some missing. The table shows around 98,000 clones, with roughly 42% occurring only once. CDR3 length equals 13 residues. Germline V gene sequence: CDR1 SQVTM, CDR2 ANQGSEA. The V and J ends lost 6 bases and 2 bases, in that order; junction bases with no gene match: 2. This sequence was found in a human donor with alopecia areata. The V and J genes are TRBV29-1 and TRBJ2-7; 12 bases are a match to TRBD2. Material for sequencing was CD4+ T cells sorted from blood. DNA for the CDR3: TGCAGCGTCCGGACTAGCGGGGCCTACGAGCAGTACTTC. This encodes CSVRTSGAYEQYF.